This TCR beta chain was recovered during a study of naive and memory T cell subsets. Two oligonucleotides, mixed equimolar, formed the beta constant-region primer covering TRBC1 and TRBC2. Nested alpha and beta constant-region primers with the SP2 primer drove four PCR rounds on ligated cDNA. MiXCR, applied by TCRdb to the UMI-ligation and nested PCR reads, yields one record per CDR3 protein. This repertoire shows around 130,000 distinct CDR3 sequences, 30% to 45% found once; its top ten account for roughly 0.86%. Cells stained for CD3, CD4, CD8, CD45RA and CD27 were sorted into four subsets. The CDR3 covers 15 residues. Germline trimming cut 10 bases from V and 0 bases from J; bases unmatched to any gene: 12. Germline loops: CDR1 MDHEN, CDR2 SYDVKM.

Source material: central memory CD4+ T cells from blood. The J gene is TRBJ2-7, the V gene TRBV28; TRBD1 matches 7 bases. The receptor comes from a human donor in good health. The CDR3 reads CAIGKGAVGSYEQYF. In DNA, the CDR3 is TGTGCCATCGGTAAGGGGGCGGTGGGCTCCTACGAGCAGTACTTC.